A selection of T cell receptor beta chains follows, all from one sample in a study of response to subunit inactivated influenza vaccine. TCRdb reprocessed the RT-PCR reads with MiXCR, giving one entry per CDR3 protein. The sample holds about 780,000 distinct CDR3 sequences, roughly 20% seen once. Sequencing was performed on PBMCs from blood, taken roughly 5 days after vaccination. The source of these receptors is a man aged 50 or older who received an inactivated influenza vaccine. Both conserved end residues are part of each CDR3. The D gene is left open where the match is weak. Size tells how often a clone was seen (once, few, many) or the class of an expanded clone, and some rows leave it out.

TGCGCCAGCAGCTACGGGACTAGCGGGTGGGGTAGTATTGGAGATACGCAGTATTTT,CASSYGTSGWGSIGDTQYF,TRBJ2-3,.,TRBD2,TRBV5-1
TGTGCCAGCAGTTCCTCAGGGTTCGGGTACGAGCAGTACTTC,CASSSSGFGYEQYF,TRBJ2-7,.,.,TRBV7-2
TGCAGTGCTTCGGACAGTATTAATCAAGAGACCCAGTACTTC,CSASDSINQETQYF,TRBJ2-5,many,.,TRBV20-1
TGCAGCGTTGAGGGATGGGGTGGAACTGAAGCTTTCTTT,CSVEGWGGTEAFF,TRBJ1-1,.,.,TRBV29-1
TGTGCCAGCACGTTGGCTAGATACGAGCAGTACTTC,CASTLARYEQYF,TRBJ2-7,many,.,TRBV2
TGTGCCAGCAGCTTAGAGGCAGGGAGAGAGACCCAGTACTTC,CASSLEAGRETQYF,TRBJ2-5,many,.,TRBV11-2
TGTGCCAGCAGCTCCAATACGTACAATGAGCAGTTCTTC,CASSSNTYNEQFF,TRBJ2-1,.,.,TRBV7-9
TGTGCCAGCAGTTTACCTCGGGGGGGGCTAGATGAGCAGTTCTTC,CASSLPRGGLDEQFF,TRBJ2-1,.,TRBD2,TRBV28
TGCAGCGGGGGGGACACCTCTAATGAAAAACTGTTTTTT,CSGGDTSNEKLFF,TRBJ1-4,.,.,TRBV29-1
TGTGCCAGCAGCCGCCTGGTGAGCTCCTATAATTCACCCCTCCACTTT,CASSRLVSSYNSPLHF,TRBJ1-6,few,.,TRBV7-2
TGTGCCAGCAGCTTGTCCCCGGGAACGATGCAAGAGACCCAGTACTTC,CASSLSPGTMQETQYF,TRBJ2-5,few,.,TRBV5-5
TGTGCCAGCAGCTTAGGTGCTGGGCCTTGGGGGGAGACCCAGTACTTC,CASSLGAGPWGETQYF,TRBJ2-5,.,.,TRBV11-2
TGTGCCAGCAGGGGTGGAGCTAACCAAGAGACCCAGTACTTC,CASRGGANQETQYF,TRBJ2-5,.,.,TRBV28
TGTGCCAGCAGCTTGGTATCGTTTACCAAAAACATTCAGTACTTC,CASSLVSFTKNIQYF,TRBJ2-4,few,.,TRBV5-6
TGCGCCAGCAGCTCGTCGCTAGCGCCACAAGAGACCCAGTACTTC,CASSSSLAPQETQYF,TRBJ2-5,few,.,TRBV5-1
TGCAGTGCTGCTACCGGGGATACGCAGTATTTT,CSAATGDTQYF,TRBJ2-3,few,.,TRBV20-1
TGTGCCAGCAGTTACTCGGTAATCTCCGAGCAGTACTTC,CASSYSVISEQYF,TRBJ2-7,.,.,TRBV6-2/TRBV6-3
TGCAGTGCTAGAAGAGGGGAACGGGAGGGCCCTCATGAGCAGTACTTC,CSARRGEREGPHEQYF,TRBJ2-7,few,TRBD2,TRBV20-1
TGTGCCAGTATCGGACAGGGAGCTAGCTCTGGGGCCAACGTCCTGACTTTC,CASIGQGASSGANVLTF,TRBJ2-6,.,TRBD1,TRBV19
TGTGCCAGCAGCTTAGCATCCGGGACAGGAGATGGCTACACCTTC,CASSLASGTGDGYTF,TRBJ1-2,.,TRBD1,TRBV7-6
TGCGCCAGCAGCTTTAGACAGGCTCCCACTGAAGCTTTCTTT,CASSFRQAPTEAFF,TRBJ1-1,once,.,TRBV5-1
TGTGCCAGCAGCTTAGCCCTAAGCGCAACTAATGAAAAACTGTTTTTT,CASSLALSATNEKLFF,TRBJ1-4,.,.,TRBV7-9
TGTGCCAGCAGCCCCAAGAGGGGCGGTCTCTTAAACACTGAAGCTTTCTTT,CASSPKRGGLLNTEAFF,TRBJ1-1,few,.,TRBV6-1
TGTGCCAGCAGCGAAACAGGGGGCAGGAAGCATTCACCCCTCCACTTT,CASSETGGRKHSPLHF,TRBJ1-6,few,TRBD1,TRBV7-9